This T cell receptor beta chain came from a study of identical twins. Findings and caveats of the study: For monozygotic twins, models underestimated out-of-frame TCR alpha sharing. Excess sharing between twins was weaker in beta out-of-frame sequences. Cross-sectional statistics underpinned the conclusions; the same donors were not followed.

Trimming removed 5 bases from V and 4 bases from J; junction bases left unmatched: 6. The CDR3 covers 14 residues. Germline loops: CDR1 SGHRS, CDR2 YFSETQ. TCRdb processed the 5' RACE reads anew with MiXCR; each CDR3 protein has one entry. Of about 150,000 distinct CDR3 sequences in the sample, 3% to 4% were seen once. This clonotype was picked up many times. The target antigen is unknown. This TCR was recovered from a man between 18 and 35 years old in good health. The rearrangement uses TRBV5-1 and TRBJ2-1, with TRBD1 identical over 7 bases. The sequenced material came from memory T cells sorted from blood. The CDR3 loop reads CASRFGTAYNEQFF. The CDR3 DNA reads TGCGCCAGCAGATTCGGGACAGCTTACAATGAGCAGTTCTTC.